The rows below give T cell receptor beta chains drawn from one sample of a study of regulatory T cells in long-lasting Graves disease. TCRdb re-called the multiplex PCR reads through MiXCR, storing one row per CDR3 protein. The data hold under 450,000 distinct CDR3 sequences, with around 20% observed a single time. Here the sequenced sample was peripheral blood mononuclear cells (PBMCs), taken when the disease was refractory, from a patient treated with antithyroid drugs. The receptors originated from a female donor with Graves disease. Both conserved end residues are part of each CDR3. Each record gives: clone size, D gene, V gene, J gene, CDR3 protein, CDR3 DNA. D genes are given only for firm matches. Clone size, where shown, is once, few, many, or a class for clones that have expanded.

clone_size: few; d_call: .; v_call: TRBV7-9; j_call: TRBJ2-4; cdr3_aa: CASSSPAKNIQYF; cdr3_nt: TGTGCCAGCAGCTCCCCGGCCAAAAACATTCAGTACTTC
clone_size: few; d_call: .; v_call: TRBV7-3; j_call: TRBJ2-2; cdr3_aa: CASSLAGLRFAGELFF; cdr3_nt: TGTGCCAGCAGCTTAGCCGGACTAAGATTCGCCGGGGAGCTGTTTTTT
clone_size: many; d_call: .; v_call: TRBV20-1; j_call: TRBJ2-5; cdr3_aa: CSARSEAGDVGTQYF; cdr3_nt: TGCAGTGCTAGATCCGAGGCTGGGGATGTGGGGACCCAGTACTTC
clone_size: few; d_call: .; v_call: TRBV20-1; j_call: TRBJ2-7; cdr3_aa: CSARDYSNYEQYF; cdr3_nt: TGCAGTGCTAGGGACTACAGCAACTACGAGCAGTACTTC
clone_size: many; d_call: TRBD2; v_call: TRBV28; j_call: TRBJ2-5; cdr3_aa: CASRDEGLSQETQYF; cdr3_nt: TGTGCCAGCAGGGACGAGGGACTATCTCAAGAGACCCAGTACTTC
clone_size: .; d_call: .; v_call: TRBV19; j_call: TRBJ2-6; cdr3_aa: CASSILEANVLTF; cdr3_nt: TGTGCCAGTAGTATACTTGAGGCCAACGTCCTGACTTTC
clone_size: .; d_call: .; v_call: TRBV20-1; j_call: TRBJ2-1; cdr3_aa: CSVWGSSYNEQFF; cdr3_nt: TGCAGTGTTTGGGGGAGCTCCTACAATGAGCAGTTCTTC
clone_size: .; d_call: TRBD2; v_call: TRBV10-3; j_call: TRBJ2-3; cdr3_aa: CAIRTSGSTDTQYF; cdr3_nt: TGTGCCATCAGGACTAGCGGGAGCACAGATACGCAGTATTTT
clone_size: .; d_call: .; v_call: TRBV7-3; j_call: TRBJ1-6; cdr3_aa: CASSVPGSPLHF; cdr3_nt: TGTGCCAGCAGCGTGCCAGGGTCACCCCTCCACTTT
clone_size: .; d_call: .; v_call: TRBV12-3/TRBV12-4; j_call: TRBJ1-1; cdr3_aa: CASSLTLTVEETF; cdr3_nt: TGTGCCAGCAGTTTAACCCTTACAGTAGAAGAAACCTTT
clone_size: few; d_call: .; v_call: TRBV19; j_call: TRBJ1-3; cdr3_aa: CASRGSGNTIYF; cdr3_nt: TGTGCCAGTAGGGGCTCTGGAAACACCATATATTTT
clone_size: .; d_call: TRBD1; v_call: TRBV6-1; j_call: TRBJ2-7; cdr3_aa: CASTERGGTYFEQYF; cdr3_nt: TGTGCCAGCACCGAACGAGGGGGCACTTATTTCGAGCAGTACTTC
clone_size: .; d_call: .; v_call: TRBV19; j_call: TRBJ1-1; cdr3_aa: CASRTVPNTEAFF; cdr3_nt: TGTGCCAGCAGGACAGTACCCAACACTGAAGCTTTCTTT
clone_size: once; d_call: TRBD1; v_call: TRBV28; j_call: TRBJ1-4; cdr3_aa: CASSRDRVKEKLFF; cdr3_nt: TGTGCCAGCAGCCGCGACAGGGTGAAGGAAAAACTGTTTTTT
clone_size: .; d_call: .; v_call: TRBV5-5; j_call: TRBJ2-2; cdr3_aa: CASSFWNTGELFF; cdr3_nt: TGTGCCAGCAGCTTTTGGAACACCGGGGAGCTGTTTTTT
clone_size: .; d_call: TRBD2; v_call: TRBV7-2; j_call: TRBJ2-7; cdr3_aa: CASSRASGLAGGESPEQYF; cdr3_nt: TGTGCCAGCAGCAGAGCTTCTGGACTAGCGGGAGGGGAGTCCCCGGAGCAGTACTTC
clone_size: .; d_call: TRBD1; v_call: TRBV5-1; j_call: TRBJ1-1; cdr3_aa: CASSPSRGVNTEAFF; cdr3_nt: TGCGCCAGCAGCCCTTCCAGGGGGGTGAACACTGAAGCTTTCTTT
clone_size: many; d_call: TRBD1; v_call: TRBV2; j_call: TRBJ1-5; cdr3_aa: CASSGQGEQPQHF; cdr3_nt: TGTGCCAGCAGTGGACAGGGCGAGCAGCCCCAGCATTTT
clone_size: many; d_call: .; v_call: TRBV20-1; j_call: TRBJ2-7; cdr3_aa: CSASVSAKGYEQYF; cdr3_nt: TGCAGTGCTAGTGTATCGGCTAAAGGCTACGAGCAGTACTTC
clone_size: .; d_call: TRBD2; v_call: TRBV12-3/TRBV12-4; j_call: TRBJ2-7; cdr3_aa: CASSFSPLAGDSNEQYF; cdr3_nt: TGTGCCAGCAGTTTTTCCCCACTAGCGGGAGATTCCAACGAGCAGTACTTC
clone_size: many; d_call: TRBD2; v_call: TRBV20-1; j_call: TRBJ2-7; cdr3_aa: CSARLAGNSYEQYF; cdr3_nt: TGCAGTGCTAGACTAGCGGGGAACTCCTACGAGCAGTACTTC
clone_size: few; d_call: TRBD1; v_call: TRBV27; j_call: TRBJ2-7; cdr3_aa: CASSSPGTGGREQYF; cdr3_nt: TGTGCCAGCAGCTCCCCCGGGACAGGGGGGCGCGAGCAGTACTTC
clone_size: .; d_call: TRBD1; v_call: TRBV6-2/TRBV6-3; j_call: TRBJ1-1; cdr3_aa: CASSYSRGAEAFF; cdr3_nt: TGTGCCAGCAGTTACTCCAGGGGGGCTGAAGCTTTCTTT
clone_size: few; d_call: .; v_call: TRBV4-3; j_call: TRBJ1-2; cdr3_aa: CASSQDSTPNYGYTF; cdr3_nt: TGCGCCAGCAGCCAAGACAGTACTCCCAACTATGGCTACACCTTC
clone_size: few; d_call: .; v_call: TRBV19; j_call: TRBJ1-2; cdr3_aa: CASSIRAGPHGYTF; cdr3_nt: TGTGCCAGTAGTATCCGGGCAGGGCCCCACGGCTACACCTTC
clone_size: few; d_call: TRBD1; v_call: TRBV20-1; j_call: TRBJ2-5; cdr3_aa: CSARTGEFFETQYF; cdr3_nt: TGCAGTGCGCGGACAGGGGAGTTTTTTGAGACCCAGTACTTC
clone_size: .; d_call: TRBD2; v_call: TRBV28; j_call: TRBJ2-2; cdr3_aa: CASSIGLALPGELFF; cdr3_nt: TGTGCCAGCAGTATCGGACTAGCTCTCCCCGGGGAGCTGTTTTTT
clone_size: few; d_call: TRBD1; v_call: TRBV27; j_call: TRBJ2-2; cdr3_aa: CASKDRGLAGELFF; cdr3_nt: TGTGCCAGCAAGGACAGGGGCTTAGCCGGGGAGCTGTTTTTT
clone_size: few; d_call: .; v_call: TRBV7-8; j_call: TRBJ2-3; cdr3_aa: CASSLVSSRITDTQYF; cdr3_nt: TGTGCCAGCAGCTTAGTATCTAGCCGGATCACAGATACGCAGTATTTT
clone_size: few; d_call: .; v_call: TRBV2; j_call: TRBJ2-1; cdr3_aa: CANRASTRASRGGEQFF; cdr3_nt: TGTGCCAACAGAGCCTCAACGAGGGCCTCAAGGGGTGGTGAGCAGTTCTTC
clone_size: .; d_call: TRBD2; v_call: TRBV12-3/TRBV12-4; j_call: TRBJ2-1; cdr3_aa: CASSPGLAGGYNEQFF; cdr3_nt: TGTGCCAGCAGTCCCGGACTAGCGGGAGGCTACAATGAGCAGTTCTTC
clone_size: few; d_call: .; v_call: TRBV5-1; j_call: TRBJ1-4; cdr3_aa: CASSLVPQGGEKLFF; cdr3_nt: TGCGCCAGCAGCTTGGTTCCCCAGGGCGGAGAAAAACTGTTTTTT
clone_size: many; d_call: TRBD1; v_call: TRBV9; j_call: TRBJ1-1; cdr3_aa: CASSATGTGFTEAFF; cdr3_nt: TGTGCCAGCAGCGCAACCGGGACAGGGTTCACTGAAGCTTTCTTT
clone_size: .; d_call: .; v_call: TRBV2; j_call: TRBJ1-1; cdr3_aa: CAGDEPPSEAFF; cdr3_nt: TGTGCCGGGGACGAACCCCCCTCCGAGGCTTTCTTT
clone_size: many; d_call: .; v_call: TRBV2; j_call: TRBJ2-7; cdr3_aa: CASSIGGRAYEQYF; cdr3_nt: TGTGCCAGCAGTATTGGGGGGCGAGCCTACGAGCAGTACTTC
clone_size: .; d_call: .; v_call: TRBV7-9; j_call: TRBJ2-7; cdr3_aa: CASSLPRRAYEQYF; cdr3_nt: TGTGCCAGCAGCTTACCCCGTCGGGCGTACGAGCAGTACTTC
clone_size: many; d_call: .; v_call: TRBV20-1; j_call: TRBJ2-7; cdr3_aa: CSARDGWRYEQYF; cdr3_nt: TGCAGTGCTAGAGATGGGTGGCGCTACGAGCAGTACTTC
clone_size: few; d_call: .; v_call: TRBV5-1; j_call: TRBJ2-2; cdr3_aa: CASSSSPRGGTGELFF; cdr3_nt: TGCGCCAGCAGCTCGAGTCCCAGAGGGGGCACCGGGGAGCTGTTTTTT
clone_size: .; d_call: .; v_call: TRBV4-1; j_call: TRBJ1-1; cdr3_aa: CASSQVNGRYTEAFF; cdr3_nt: TGCGCCAGCAGCCAAGTAAACGGAAGGTACACTGAAGCTTTCTTT
clone_size: .; d_call: .; v_call: TRBV24-1; j_call: TRBJ2-2; cdr3_aa: CATGVTGELFF; cdr3_nt: TGTGCCACCGGGGTGACCGGGGAGCTGTTTTTT
clone_size: many; d_call: .; v_call: TRBV7-8; j_call: TRBJ2-7; cdr3_aa: CASSLEQGSSYEQYF; cdr3_nt: TGTGCCAGCAGCTTAGAACAGGGTAGCTCCTACGAGCAGTACTTC
clone_size: .; d_call: .; v_call: TRBV6-2/TRBV6-3; j_call: TRBJ2-7; cdr3_aa: CASSYGQIYEQYF; cdr3_nt: TGTGCCAGCAGTTACGGCCAGATCTACGAGCAGTACTTC
clone_size: few; d_call: .; v_call: TRBV28; j_call: TRBJ1-1; cdr3_aa: CASSLGGRGNTEAFF; cdr3_nt: TGTGCCAGCAGTTTGGGGGGGCGAGGGAACACTGAAGCTTTCTTT
clone_size: .; d_call: TRBD2; v_call: TRBV18; j_call: TRBJ2-5; cdr3_aa: CASSRVSAGEETQYF; cdr3_nt: TGTGCCAGCTCACGCGTGTCAGCGGGAGAAGAGACCCAGTACTTC
clone_size: many; d_call: .; v_call: TRBV10-3; j_call: TRBJ2-5; cdr3_aa: CAISEHSRVGETQYF; cdr3_nt: TGTGCCATCAGTGAGCATTCGAGGGTTGGCGAGACCCAGTACTTC
clone_size: .; d_call: .; v_call: TRBV25-1; j_call: TRBJ1-1; cdr3_aa: CASSAPRLNTEAFF; cdr3_nt: TGTGCCAGCAGTGCCCCGAGGTTGAACACTGAAGCTTTCTTT
clone_size: .; d_call: .; v_call: TRBV11-3; j_call: TRBJ2-2; cdr3_aa: CASSQVSDRGPGSCFF; cdr3_nt: .
clone_size: few; d_call: TRBD2; v_call: TRBV7-2; j_call: TRBJ2-5; cdr3_aa: CASSLAGRRLTQYF; cdr3_nt: TGTGCCAGCAGCTTGGCCGGGAGGAGGCTTACCCAGTACTTC
clone_size: .; d_call: TRBD2; v_call: TRBV9; j_call: TRBJ2-3; cdr3_aa: CASSVATGRGWGLAVGGTQYF; cdr3_nt: TGTGCCAGCAGCGTAGCTACCGGTCGCGGTTGGGGACTAGCAGTTGGTGGTACGCAGTATTTT
clone_size: .; d_call: TRBD2; v_call: TRBV28; j_call: TRBJ2-7; cdr3_aa: CASSLRSARGGGDF; cdr3_nt: TGTGCCAGCAGTTTACGGAGTGCTCGGGGGGGGGGGGACTTC
clone_size: .; d_call: .; v_call: TRBV9; j_call: TRBJ2-7; cdr3_aa: CASSPGEGNDFYEQYF; cdr3_nt: TGTGCCAGCAGCCCAGGGGAGGGTAATGATTTCTACGAGCAGTACTTC
clone_size: many; d_call: .; v_call: TRBV29-1; j_call: TRBJ2-7; cdr3_aa: CSVGGVAGRGEQYF; cdr3_nt: TGCAGCGTTGGAGGGGTTGCAGGTAGGGGCGAGCAGTACTTC
clone_size: few; d_call: .; v_call: TRBV29-1; j_call: TRBJ2-7; cdr3_aa: CSVDQGQQYF; cdr3_nt: TGCAGCGTTGATCAGGGACAGCAGTACTTC
clone_size: few; d_call: .; v_call: TRBV29-1; j_call: TRBJ1-1; cdr3_aa: CSVEGVSTEAFF; cdr3_nt: TGCAGCGTTGAAGGCGTATCCACTGAAGCTTTCTTT
clone_size: .; d_call: TRBD1; v_call: TRBV29-1; j_call: TRBJ1-1; cdr3_aa: CSVRQGGEVTEAFF; cdr3_nt: TGCAGCGTACGACAGGGGGGGGAGGTCACTGAAGCTTTCTTT
clone_size: many; d_call: .; v_call: TRBV2; j_call: TRBJ1-5; cdr3_aa: CASSVEGLQPQHF; cdr3_nt: TGTGCCAGCAGTGTTGAGGGATTGCAGCCCCAGCATTTT
clone_size: many; d_call: .; v_call: TRBV4-1; j_call: TRBJ2-7; cdr3_aa: CASSQVGGSYEQYF; cdr3_nt: TGTGCCAGCAGCCAAGTGGGAGGCTCCTACGAGCAGTACTTC
clone_size: few; d_call: .; v_call: TRBV10-3; j_call: TRBJ2-5; cdr3_aa: CAISDWVGETQYF; cdr3_nt: TGTGCCATCAGTGATTGGGTGGGAGAGACCCAGTACTTC
clone_size: few; d_call: TRBD2; v_call: TRBV20-1; j_call: TRBJ2-7; cdr3_aa: CSARLAGLYEQYF; cdr3_nt: TGCAGTGCTAGGCTAGCGGGTCTATACGAGCAGTACTTC
clone_size: few; d_call: .; v_call: TRBV7-2; j_call: TRBJ2-2; cdr3_aa: CASSDPNTGKLFF; cdr3_nt: TGTGCCAGCAGCGACCCGAACACCGGGAAGCTGTTTTTT